The source of this TCR beta chain is a study of cytomegalovirus exposure and HLA in healthy donors. To note about this clone: Its antigen is unidentified.

Notes on the study in general: Versus the roughly 700-donor mean, an Asian-associated ancestry cluster reportedly showed fewer N-insertions in a later analysis. For most TCR sequences rarity was the rule, although some public TCRs occurred in many donors.

PCR involved 60 Vbeta and 13 Jbeta primers. This table comes from immunoSEQ multiplex PCR, and its TCRdb copy is limited to in-frame clones, with some not included. The sample lists about 170,000 clones, approximately 76% occurring once. Trimming cost V 5 bases and J 4 bases; bases outside gene matches: 7. The CDR3 runs to 14 residues. CDR1 is SGHTA and CDR2 is FQGNSA in the germline V gene. This chain links TRBV7-2 with TRBJ2-5, with 7 positions matching TRBD1. The source is a woman between 18 and 29 years old in good health and CMV-seropositive. The sample was PBMCs. CDR3 bases: TGTGCCAGCAGCCGGACAGGAGGCAGAGAGACCCAGTACTTC. Its translation is CASSRTGGRETQYF.